Listed here are 30 T cell receptor beta chains from one sample, sequenced in a study of blood T cells in healthy people across ages. Primed by a sample-barcoded 5' primer and a J-beta primer mix, a second PCR proceeded for 7 to 11 cycles. From the 5' RACE reads, TCRdb called clonotypes with MiXCR, one entry per CDR3 protein. The table lists approximately 1,100,000 distinct CDR3 sequences, 45% of them singletons. The sample was blood. Receptors were obtained from a woman aged 55-70 years in good health.

The rearrangement joins TRBV6-2 or TRBV6-3 to TRBJ1-5; D may be TRBD1 (5 bases). The germline CDR1 and CDR2 sequences are MNHEY and SVGEGT. This CDR3 comprises 16 residues. Trimming shortened V by 5 bases and J by 0 bases, and 14 bases separated the two germline ends. CDR3 in DNA: TGTGCCAGCAGTCTAACCCAGGGTCATAGCAATCAGCCCCAGCATTTT. It encodes CASSLTQGHSNQPQHF.

Regarding this clonotype: A much larger clone lies a single base off, so this may be a read error. The V call is TRBV29-1, the J call TRBJ2-1; D is possibly TRBD2 (5 bases). Germline CDR1 reads SQVTM; CDR2 reads ANQGSEA. Trimming took off 3 bases at V and 4 bases at J, with 13 bases between the two ends. The CDR3 has 14 residues. As DNA, the CDR3 is TGCAGCGTTGAGGTCGGCGGAGGTTACAATGAGCAGTTCTTC. Translation: CSVEVGGGYNEQFF.

The DNA of the CDR3 is TGTGCCAGCAGCCCGTATGGGACTAGCGGGAGGGCCTACGAGCAGTACTTC. Its translation: CASSPYGTSGRAYEQYF. The V gene is TRBV14, the J gene TRBJ2-7; the match to TRBD2 covers 16 bases. The V and J ends lost 4 bases and 2 bases, in that order; junction bases with no gene match: 5. The CDR3 spans 17 residues. Germline lookup yields CDR1 SGHDN and CDR2 FVKESK.

This rearrangement joins TRBV29-1 to TRBJ2-1; 10 bases are a match to TRBD1. Germline CDR1 SQVTM, CDR2 ANQGSEA. J was trimmed by 4 bases and V by 4 bases; bases with no gene match: 16. The CDR3 is 18 amino acids. As DNA, the CDR3 is TGCAGCGTTGCTAAACCCGGGACAGGGGTTTCGAGGTACAATGAGCAGTTCTTC. Its protein product is CSVAKPGTGVSRYNEQFF.

The sample holds many counts of this clonotype. With a much larger clone just one base away, this may be a read error. The chain combines TRBV11-3 with TRBJ2-1, with D maybe TRBD2 (5 bases). The CDR3 has 14 amino acids. Trimming took 5 bases from V and 4 from J, leaving 12 bases between them. The germline V gene encodes CDR1 SGHNT and CDR2 YENEEA. Written as DNA, the CDR3 is TGTGCCAGCAGCGTCAGCGGCGAATACAATGAGCAGTTCTTC. It codes for CASSVSGEYNEQFF.

The rearrangement joins TRBV21-1 to TRBJ2-2; the D call of TRBD2 is as the table states it, not checked on the DNA. TRBV21-1 is marked as a pseudogene. The CDR3 is 20 residues long. The CDR3 loop is CASSCRPTGPLARDTGELFF. In nucleotides, the CDR3 is TGTGCCAGCAGCTGCCGCCCCACAGGTCCGCTAGCGAGGGACACCGGGGAGCTGTTTTTT.

This clonotype has just a few counts. The V gene is TRBV20-1, the J gene TRBJ1-1; D not resolved. Per the germline V gene, CDR1 is DFQATT and CDR2 is SNEGSKA (reference sequence). The CDR3 has 15 residues. Trimming removed 4 bases from V and 4 bases from J, with 19 bases in between. The CDR3 sequence: CSATKTRERGTEAFF. Here the CDR3 DNA reads TGCAGTGCTACCAAAACTCGGGAGCGGGGCACTGAAGCTTTCTTT.

The rearrangement links TRBV5-5 to TRBJ2-1; no firm D call. The CDR3 contains 13 residues. From germline, CDR1 is SGHKS and CDR2 YYEKEE (reference sequence). The germline V and J ends were trimmed by 4 bases and 5 bases, with 10 bases remaining between them. CDR3 residues: CASSTDLHNEQFF. The CDR3 DNA follows: TGTGCCAGCAGCACCGACCTTCACAATGAGCAGTTCTTC.

The chain is built from TRBV9 and TRBJ2-3; 9 nucleotides agree with TRBD2. The ends lost 3 bases at V and 3 bases at J; junction bases unmatched: 8. Germline-derived CDR1 and CDR2 are SGDLS and YYNGEE. This CDR3 is built from 16 residues. The CDR3 DNA is TGTGCCAGCAGCGCATTTAGCGGGAGAGGGACAGATACGCAGTATTTT. It yields the protein CASSAFSGRGTDTQYF.

As for this clonotype: A much bigger clone sits one base away, suggesting this may be a read error. For the CDR3, the DNA is TGTGCCAGCGCCTCCGTGGGGTCAAATCAGCCCCAGCATTTT. It yields the protein CASASVGSNQPQHF. The V gene is TRBV12-3 or TRBV12-4, the J gene TRBJ1-5; D remains unclear. The V end was cut by 8 bases, the J end by 4 bases, with 15 bases between. This CDR3 has 14 amino acids.

The rearrangement links TRBV20-1 to TRBJ2-7; D tentatively fits TRBD1 or TRBD2 (5 bases each). The CDR3 covers 14 residues. Germline values: CDR1 DFQATT, CDR2 SNEGSKA (reference sequence). Trimming stripped 0 bases from V and 1 base from J, with 10 bases between. The chain's CDR3 is CSAREWDGSYEQYF. In nucleotides, the CDR3 is TGCAGTGCTAGAGAGTGGGACGGATCCTACGAGCAGTACTTC.

This clonotype has a count of ten or more. This rearrangement joins TRBV6-2 or TRBV6-3 to TRBJ2-7; D remains ambiguous. Trimming removed 4 bases from V and 7 bases from J, with 8 bases in between. Germline V lookup: CDR1 MNHEY, CDR2 SVGEGT. This CDR3 contains 11 residues. The CDR3 sequence: CASSSPLEQYF. The CDR3 bases are TGTGCCAGCAGTTCCCCTTTGGAGCAGTACTTC.

V gene TRBV27 combines with J gene TRBJ2-7; D call uncertain. Between the trimmed V and J ends, which lost 4 bases and 0 bases, there was a span of 10 bases. CDR1 is MNHEY, CDR2 SMNVEV, per germline (reference sequence). This CDR3 has 14 amino acids. The DNA for the CDR3 is TGTGCCAGCAGTTCCCCGGCGAGCTCCTACGAGCAGTACTTC. Translation: CASSSPASSYEQYF.

This clonotype was recorded a few times. CDR3 protein: CASSRTSGVGDEQFF. The CDR3 DNA follows: TGTGCCAGCAGCCGGACTAGCGGAGTCGGGGATGAGCAGTTCTTC. The chain links TRBV7-7 to TRBJ2-1, with 10 bases lining up with TRBD2. Per the germline V gene, CDR1 is SSHAT and CDR2 is FNYEAQ (reference sequence). V was clipped by 5 bases and J by 8 bases; unmatched bases: 9. The CDR3 consists of 15 residues. The full variable domain, its missing parts supplied by reference TRBV7-7 and TRBJ2-1, is GAGVSQSPRYKVTKRGQDVTLRCDPISSHATLYWYQQALGQGPEFLTYFNYEAQPDKSGLPSDRFSAERPEGSISTLTIQRTEQRDSAMYRCASSRTSGVGDEQFFGPGTRLTVL.

This clonotype was observed a few times. The J gene is TRBJ2-4, the V gene TRBV7-8; TRBD1 aligns across 9 bases. There are 20 residues in the CDR3. Unmatched junction bases numbered 21, after V lost 8 bases and J lost 1 base. Germline CDR1 is SGHVS and CDR2 is FQNEAQ. The CDR3 region has the DNA TGTGCCAGCTCCCTCGGGACAGGGCGTTTTTTGATCCAGGCCAAAAACATTCAGTACTTC. Its protein is CASSLGTGRFLIQAKNIQYF.

The V gene is TRBV27, the J gene TRBJ2-6; D not resolved. CDR3 length equals 17 residues. CDR1 MNHEY and CDR2 SMNVEV come from the germline V gene (reference sequence). With 3 bases removed from V and 4 bases from J, the gap between germline ends came to 16 bases. Here the CDR3 DNA reads TGTGCCAGCAGTTTGGTCGCAGCTGGGGTGGGGGCCAACGTCCTGACTTTC. It is translated as CASSLVAAGVGANVLTF.

CDR3 nucleotides: TGCAGCGTCCGCCAGCGGGAAGAGCGAGAGACCCAGTACTTC. Residues: CSVRQREERETQYF. The genes are TRBV29-1 and TRBJ2-5, with TRBD2 matching 7 bases. In germline, CDR1 is SQVTM, CDR2 ANQGSEA. Germline trimming cut 6 bases from V and 4 bases from J; bases unmatched to any gene: 11. This CDR3 is built from 14 residues.

The CDR3: CASSLVSPGRIQYF. CDR3 coding DNA: TGTGCCAGCAGCTTAGTATCCCCGGGACGCATTCAGTACTTC. The chain recombines TRBV7-6 with TRBJ2-4, with D tentatively TRBD1 or TRBD2 (5 bases each). This CDR3 contains 14 residues. CDR1 SGHVS and CDR2 FNYEAQ come from the germline V gene. V lost 1 base, J lost 9 bases, and 13 bases lay in between.

The rearrangement joins TRBV27 to TRBJ2-7; maybe TRBD2 (5 bases). Trimming pared 8 bases from V and 2 bases from J, leaving 10 bases between. CDR3 length: 12 amino acids. CDR1 is MNHEY and CDR2 is SMNVEV in the germline V gene (reference sequence). CDR3 nucleotides: TGTGCCAGCTGTGACGGGACCTACGAGCAGTACTTC. This codes for CASCDGTYEQYF.

The rearrangement links TRBV7-9 to TRBJ2-3, with D perhaps matching TRBD2 (5 bases). Germline lookup yields CDR1 SEHNR and CDR2 FQNEAQ (reference sequence). This CDR3 contains 15 residues. Trimming pared 5 bases from V and 4 bases from J, leaving 16 bases between. CDR3 amino acids: CASSTLSLGADTQYF. The CDR3 nucleotides read TGTGCCAGCAGCACTCTAAGTCTCGGGGCAGATACGCAGTATTTT.

CDR3 amino acids: CASSLLRNYQETQYF. For the CDR3, the DNA is TGTGCCAGCAGCTTGTTAAGAAACTACCAAGAGACCCAGTACTTC. The rearrangement links TRBV5-6 to TRBJ2-5, with D unclear. The CDR3 is made up of 15 amino acids. Germline V lookup: CDR1 SGHDT, CDR2 YYEEEE. V dropped 1 base and J dropped 0 bases, with 10 bases sitting between them.

The genes are TRBV29-1 and TRBJ2-1; weak D call: TRBD1 (6 bases). CDR1 is SQVTM and CDR2 is ANQGSEA in the germline V gene. This CDR3 spans 13 amino acids. Deletions cut 8 bases from V and 0 bases from J, with 11 bases between. The CDR3 DNA follows: TGCAGCCATACAGGGAGCTCCTACAATGAGCAGTTCTTC. Translated: CSHTGSSYNEQFF.

The V and J genes are TRBV6-4 and TRBJ2-1, with 10 positions matching TRBD2. Germline V gene sequence: CDR1 MRHNA, CDR2 SNTAGT. Trimming cost V 2 bases and J 8 bases; bases outside gene matches: 3. This CDR3 is 14 amino acids long. This CDR3 reads CASSDGTSVDEQFF. The CDR3 DNA sequence: TGTGCCAGCAGTGACGGGACTAGCGTCGATGAGCAGTTCTTC.

J is TRBJ2-7 and V is TRBV27; D tentatively reads TRBD1 or TRBD2 (7 bases each). V lost 6 bases to trimming and J lost 0 bases, with 24 bases between them. Germline CDR1 reads MNHEY; CDR2 reads SMNVEV (reference sequence). The CDR3 has 18 residues. The CDR3 region has the DNA TGTGCCAGCAGCATTAGGGGGGGAACAGGGGTGGACTCCTACGAGCAGTACTTC. It codes for CASSIRGGTGVDSYEQYF.

A few counts support this clonotype. V usage is TRBV27 and J usage is TRBJ2-7; 7 bases are shared with TRBD1. The CDR3 loop spans 15 amino acids. V shed 2 bases, J shed 5 bases, and the junction held 9 bases outside the gene matches. Germline-derived CDR1 and CDR2 are MNHEY and SMNVEV (reference sequence). CDR3 in amino acids: CASSLPRQGRDEQYF. CDR3 nucleotides: TGTGCCAGCAGTTTACCCAGACAGGGACGGGACGAGCAGTACTTC.

This clonotype was observed a single time. The chain couples TRBV20-1 to TRBJ2-1; TRBD2 matches 11 bases. This CDR3 has 15 residues. Germline assignment: CDR1 DFQATT and CDR2 SNEGSKA (reference sequence). V lost 4 bases to trimming and J lost 3 bases; unmatched junction nucleotides: 5. The CDR3 bases are TGCAGTGCTACGTTGGGACTAGCGGTCTACAATGAGCAGTTCTTC. Encoded protein: CSATLGLAVYNEQFF.

V usage is TRBV5-1 and J usage is TRBJ2-4; 11 nucleotides match TRBD1. The closer fit of TRBJ2-7 to the DNA end suggests the J call may be wrong. Germline V gene data show CDR1 as SGHRS and CDR2 as YFSETQ. The CDR3 sequence is 14 residues long. This chain's CDR3 is CASSRSGTGGEQYF. The CDR3 coding sequence is TGCGCCAGCTCTAGGTCCGGGACAGGGGGCGAGCAGTACTTC.

This rearrangement joins TRBV30 to TRBJ2-1; D might be TRBD2 (6 bases). There are 13 residues in the CDR3. Per the germline V gene, CDR1 is GTSNPN and CDR2 is SVGIG (reference sequence). V lost 7 bases to trimming and J lost 2 bases, with 12 bases between them. CDR3 protein: CAFYGTPYNEQFF. The CDR3, as DNA: TGTGCCTTCTACGGGACTCCCTACAATGAGCAGTTCTTC.

This clonotype has a handful of counts. The rearrangement joins TRBV5-1 to TRBJ2-1; D is uncertain. Trimming took off 0 bases at V and 7 bases at J, with 14 bases between the two ends. The CDR3 covers 15 residues. Germline values: CDR1 SGHRS, CDR2 YFSETQ. CDR3 in DNA: TGCGCCAGCAGCTTGGTTAGGCTTCCCGGTAATGAGCAGTTCTTC. Translated: CASSLVRLPGNEQFF.

The chain carries TRBV5-1 and TRBJ2-7, with 8 bases matching TRBD1. V shed 3 bases and J 3 bases; nucleotides not matched to a gene: 8. The CDR3 is 15 amino acids. Germline V gene lookup returns CDR1 SGHRS and CDR2 YFSETQ. The CDR3 loop is CASSSERTGYYEQYF. The CDR3 nucleotides read TGCGCCAGCAGCTCTGAACGGACAGGGTACTACGAGCAGTACTTC.